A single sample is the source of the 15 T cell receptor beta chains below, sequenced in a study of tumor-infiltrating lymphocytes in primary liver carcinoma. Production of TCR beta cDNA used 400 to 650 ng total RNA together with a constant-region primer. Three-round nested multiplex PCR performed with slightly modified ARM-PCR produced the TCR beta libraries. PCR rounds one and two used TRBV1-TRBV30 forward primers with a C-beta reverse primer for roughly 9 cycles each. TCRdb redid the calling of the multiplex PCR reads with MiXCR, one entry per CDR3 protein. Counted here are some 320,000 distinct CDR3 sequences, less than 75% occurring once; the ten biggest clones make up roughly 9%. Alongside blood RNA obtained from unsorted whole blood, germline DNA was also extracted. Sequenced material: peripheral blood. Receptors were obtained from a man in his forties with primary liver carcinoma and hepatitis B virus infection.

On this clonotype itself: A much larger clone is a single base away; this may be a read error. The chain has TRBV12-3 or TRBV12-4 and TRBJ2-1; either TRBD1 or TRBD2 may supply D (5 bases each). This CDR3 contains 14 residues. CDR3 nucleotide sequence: TGTGCCAACAGTTTGGGACGGGCAGGCAATGAGCAGTTCTTC. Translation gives CANSLGRAGNEQFF.

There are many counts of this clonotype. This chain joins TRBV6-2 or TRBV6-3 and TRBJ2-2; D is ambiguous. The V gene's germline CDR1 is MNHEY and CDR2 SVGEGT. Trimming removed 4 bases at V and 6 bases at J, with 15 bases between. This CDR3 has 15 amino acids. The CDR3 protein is CASSSAPPSAGELFF. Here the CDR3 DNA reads TGTGCCAGCAGTTCGGCACCTCCCTCGGCCGGGGAGCTGTTTTTT.

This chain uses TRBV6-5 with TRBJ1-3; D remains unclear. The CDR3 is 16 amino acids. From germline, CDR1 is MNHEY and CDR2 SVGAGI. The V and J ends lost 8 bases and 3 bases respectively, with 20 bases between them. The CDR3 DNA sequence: TGTGCCAGCCTTCGTAAGGTCTCGGGAGATGGAAACACCATATATTTT. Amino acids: CASLRKVSGDGNTIYF.

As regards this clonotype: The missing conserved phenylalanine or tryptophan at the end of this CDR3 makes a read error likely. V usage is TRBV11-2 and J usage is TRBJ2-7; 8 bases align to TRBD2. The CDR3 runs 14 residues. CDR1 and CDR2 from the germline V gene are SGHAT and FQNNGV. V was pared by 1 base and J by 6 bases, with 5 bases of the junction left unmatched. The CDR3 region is CASSLVLAGLEQYL. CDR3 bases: TGTGCCAGCAGCTTAGTTCTAGCGGGCCTCGAGCAGTACCTC.

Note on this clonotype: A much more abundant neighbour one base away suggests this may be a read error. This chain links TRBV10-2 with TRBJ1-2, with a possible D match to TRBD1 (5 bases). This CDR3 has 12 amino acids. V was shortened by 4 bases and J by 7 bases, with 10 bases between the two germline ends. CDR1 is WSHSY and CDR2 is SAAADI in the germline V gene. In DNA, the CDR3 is TGCGCCAGCAGTGGACAGTTTGGTGGCTACACCTTC. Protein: CASSGQFGGYTF.

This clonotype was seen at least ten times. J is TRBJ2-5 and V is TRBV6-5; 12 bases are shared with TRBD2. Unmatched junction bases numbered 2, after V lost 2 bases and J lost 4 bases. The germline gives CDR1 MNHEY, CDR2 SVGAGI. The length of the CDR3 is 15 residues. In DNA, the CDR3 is TGTGCCAGCAGTTACCTAGCGGGAGGGAGAGAGACCCAGTACTTC. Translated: CASSYLAGGRETQYF.

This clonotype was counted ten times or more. The CDR3 sequence: CASSSPGTSGRYNEQFF. CDR3 nucleotide sequence: TGTGCCAGCAGCTCCCCCGGGACTAGCGGGAGGTACAATGAGCAGTTCTTC. The chain couples TRBV5-6 to TRBJ2-1; 15 bases map to TRBD2. V lost 3 bases to trimming and J lost 4 bases; unmatched junction nucleotides: 5. The germline CDR1 and CDR2 sequences are SGHDT and YYEEEE. The CDR3 has 17 amino acids.

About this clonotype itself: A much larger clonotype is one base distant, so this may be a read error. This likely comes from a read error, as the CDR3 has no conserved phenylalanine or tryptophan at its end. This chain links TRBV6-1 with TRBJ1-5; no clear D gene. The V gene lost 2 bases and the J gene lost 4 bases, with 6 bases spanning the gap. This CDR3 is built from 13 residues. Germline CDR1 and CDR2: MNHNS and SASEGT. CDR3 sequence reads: CASSELGNQPQHY. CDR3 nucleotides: TGTGCCAGCAGTGAACTAGGTAATCAGCCCCAGCATTAT.

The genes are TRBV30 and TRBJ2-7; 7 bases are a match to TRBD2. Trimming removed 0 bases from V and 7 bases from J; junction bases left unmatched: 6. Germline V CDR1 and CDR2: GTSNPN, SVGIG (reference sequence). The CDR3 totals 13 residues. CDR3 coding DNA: TGTGCCTGGAGTGTAGGCCCGGGGGGTGAGCAGTACTTC. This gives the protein CAWSVGPGGEQYF.

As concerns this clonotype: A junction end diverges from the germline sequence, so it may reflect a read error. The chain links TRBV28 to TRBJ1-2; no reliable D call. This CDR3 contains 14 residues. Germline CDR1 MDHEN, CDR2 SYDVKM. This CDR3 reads CTSSLATENYGYTF. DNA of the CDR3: TGTACCAGCAGCCTCGCTACCGAGAACTATGGCTACACCTTC.

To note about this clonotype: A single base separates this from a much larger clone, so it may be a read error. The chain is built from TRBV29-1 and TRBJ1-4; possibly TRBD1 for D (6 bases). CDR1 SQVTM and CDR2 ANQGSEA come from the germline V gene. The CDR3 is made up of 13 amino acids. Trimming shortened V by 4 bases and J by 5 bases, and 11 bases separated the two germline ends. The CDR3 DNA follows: TGCAGCGTTGCGGCTAGGGGGAATGAAAAACTGTTTTTT. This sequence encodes CSVAARGNEKLFF.

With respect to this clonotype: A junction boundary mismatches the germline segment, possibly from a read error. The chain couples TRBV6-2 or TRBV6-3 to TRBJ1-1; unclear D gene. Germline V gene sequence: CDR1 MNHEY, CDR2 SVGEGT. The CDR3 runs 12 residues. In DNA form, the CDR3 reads TGTACCAGCAGTTTGTTTAGTGAGGGATTTATCTTT. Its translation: CTSSLFSEGFIF.

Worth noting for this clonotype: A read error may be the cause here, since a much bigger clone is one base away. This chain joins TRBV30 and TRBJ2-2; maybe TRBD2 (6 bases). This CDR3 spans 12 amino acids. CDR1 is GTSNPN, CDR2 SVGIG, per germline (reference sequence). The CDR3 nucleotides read TGTGCCTGGAGTGTACGGTCCGGGGGGCTGTTTTTT. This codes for CAWSVRSGGLFF.

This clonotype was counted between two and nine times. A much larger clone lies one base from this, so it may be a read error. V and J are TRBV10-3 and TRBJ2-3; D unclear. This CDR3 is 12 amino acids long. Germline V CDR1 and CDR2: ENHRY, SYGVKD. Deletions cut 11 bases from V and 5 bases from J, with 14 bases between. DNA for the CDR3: TGTGCCTGTGGTAATGAGGTAGATACGCAGTATTTT. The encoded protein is CACGNEVDTQYF.

CDR3 in amino acids: CASSQRSIPPHEQFF. CDR3 DNA sequence: TGTGCCAGCAGTCAACGGTCAATACCCCCTCATGAGCAGTTCTTC. The chain combines TRBV28 with TRBJ2-1; D remains ambiguous. The CDR3 is made up of 15 amino acids. Trimming removed 5 bases from V and 8 bases from J, with 19 bases in between. The germline V gene has CDR1 MDHEN and CDR2 SYDVKM.